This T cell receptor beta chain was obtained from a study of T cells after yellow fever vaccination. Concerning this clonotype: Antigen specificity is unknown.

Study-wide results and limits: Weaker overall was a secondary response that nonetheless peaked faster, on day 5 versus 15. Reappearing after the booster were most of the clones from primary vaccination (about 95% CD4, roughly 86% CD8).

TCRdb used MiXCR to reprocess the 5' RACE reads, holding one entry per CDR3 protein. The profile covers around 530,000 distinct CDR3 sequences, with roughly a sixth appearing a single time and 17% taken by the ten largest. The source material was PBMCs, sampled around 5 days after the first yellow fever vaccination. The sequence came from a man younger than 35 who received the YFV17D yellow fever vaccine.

This chain's CDR3 is CASSQGGAYYGYTF. CDR3 bases: TGTGCCAGCAGCCAGGGGGGGGCCTACTATGGCTACACCTTC. The chain combines TRBV7-2 with TRBJ1-2, with 7 bases aligning to TRBD1. J lost 3 bases, V lost 5 bases, and 6 bases had no gene match. The CDR3 has 14 amino acids. Per the germline V gene, CDR1 is SGHTA and CDR2 is FQGNSA.